This T cell receptor beta chain emerged from a study of control samples from healthy donors and cancer patients. Here immunoSEQ multiplex PCR was the method, and the copy in TCRdb shows in-frame clones only, minus some. The data hold 150,000 or so clones, with just under 95% observed a single time. Sequencing input: PBMCs. The clonotype was recovered from a man between 60 and 70 years old with colorectal cancer.

CDR3 amino acids: CAISGSNTEAFF. CDR3 bases: TGTGCCATCAGTGGGTCGAACACTGAAGCTTTCTTT. The rearrangement links TRBV10-3 to TRBJ1-1; D ambiguous. The CDR3 runs 12 residues. V was cut by 4 bases and J by 1 base, with 4 bases left in between. Germline CDR1 reads ENHRY; CDR2 reads SYGVKD.